This T cell receptor (beta chain) appears in the sequencing data of a study of Graves' ophthalmopathy and Graves' hyperthyroidism. Scientists amplified the TCR beta CDR3 regions from RNA transcripts. First-round RT-PCR relied on HTBI primers, and a second-round multiplex PCR came next. MiXCR, applied by TCRdb to the multiplex PCR reads, yields one record per CDR3 protein. The profile shows 200,000 to 300,000 distinct CDR3 sequences, 45% to 55% of them singletons. Trimming shortened V by 0 bases and J by 2 bases, and 5 bases separated the two germline ends. CDR1 SGHRS and CDR2 YFSETQ come from the germline V gene. The CDR3 spans 14 residues. Pregnant or lactating patients and those with other autoimmune diseases or uncontrolled infections were excluded.

The rearrangement links TRBV5-1 to TRBJ1-4; no clear D gene. The receptor was derived from an adult man with Graves' ophthalmopathy. The sample was peripheral blood. CDR3 amino acids: CASSLGDTNEKLFF. CDR3 nucleotide sequence: TGCGCCAGCAGCTTGGGCGACACTAATGAAAAACTGTTTTTT.